A selection of T cell receptor beta chains follows, all from one sample in a study of response to subunit inactivated influenza vaccine. TCRdb recomputed calls from the RT-PCR reads with MiXCR, one row per CDR3 protein. Of about 800,000 distinct CDR3 sequences listed, 21% were seen once; the top ten hold more than 8.5%. The sample was PBMCs from blood, taken 5 days after vaccination. The receptor source for this set is a man aged 50-59 years who received an inactivated influenza vaccine. CDR3s include the opening cysteine and the closing phenylalanine or tryptophan. A D gene is named only where the DNA matches it firmly. Rows may omit the clone size; those that give it use once, few, many or a size class.

TRBV7-9	TRBJ2-1	few	.	TGTGCCAGCAGCTTAGATGGGAGGCGGGACAATGAGCAGTTCTTC	CASSLDGRRDNEQFF
TRBV4-1	TRBJ2-2	.	TRBD2	TGCGCCAGCAGCCAACTACTGGCGGGGGGATTGAACACCGGGGAGCTGTTTTTT	CASSQLLAGGLNTGELFF
TRBV5-1	TRBJ2-3	.	TRBD1	TGCGCCAGCAGCTCTCGGACAGGGGACTTTACAGATACGCAGTATTTT	CASSSRTGDFTDTQYF
TRBV27	TRBJ1-6	.	TRBD1	TGTGCCAGCAGTTTATATAATTGGGACAGGGGGAATTCACCCCTCCACTTT	CASSLYNWDRGNSPLHF
TRBV6-2/TRBV6-3	TRBJ1-1	.	TRBD1	TGTGCCAGCAGTTACCCGATGACAGGGACTGAAGCTTTCTTT	CASSYPMTGTEAFF
TRBV20-1	TRBJ2-5	.	.	TGCAGTGCTGGAGGGGGGCTGGAGACCCAGTACTTC	CSAGGGLETQYF
TRBV5-6	TRBJ2-1	few	.	TGTGCCAGCAGCTTGCTCAGGGGTAAAAAAGTCAATGAGCAGTTCTTC	CASSLLRGKKVNEQFF
TRBV5-1	TRBJ1-4	.	.	TGCGCCCGCAGCCCGACGGAGGCCTGGGGGGAAAAACTGTTTTTT	CARSPTEAWGEKLFF
TRBV20-1	TRBJ2-7	few	TRBD1	TGCAGTGCTCAGACAGGGGCCAACTACTACGAGCAGTACTTC	CSAQTGANYYEQYF
TRBV11-2	TRBJ2-3	.	.	TGTGCCAGCGTCCTACTGAGGGAAGCAGATACGCAGTATTTT	CASVLLREADTQYF